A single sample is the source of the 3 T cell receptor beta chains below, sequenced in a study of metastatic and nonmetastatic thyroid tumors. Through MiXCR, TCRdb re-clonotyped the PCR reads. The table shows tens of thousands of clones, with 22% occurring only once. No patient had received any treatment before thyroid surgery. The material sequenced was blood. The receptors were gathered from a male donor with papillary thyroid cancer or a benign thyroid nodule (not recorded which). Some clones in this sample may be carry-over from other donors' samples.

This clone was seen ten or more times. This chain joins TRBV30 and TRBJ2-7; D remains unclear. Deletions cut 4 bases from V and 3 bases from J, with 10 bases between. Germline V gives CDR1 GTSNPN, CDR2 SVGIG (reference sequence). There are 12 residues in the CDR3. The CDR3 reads CAWTYNFYEQYF. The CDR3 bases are TGTGCCTGGACCTACAATTTCTACGAGCAGTACTTC.

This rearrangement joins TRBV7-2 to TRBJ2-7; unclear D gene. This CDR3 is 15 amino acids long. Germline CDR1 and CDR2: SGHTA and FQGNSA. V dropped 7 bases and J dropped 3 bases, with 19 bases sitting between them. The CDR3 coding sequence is TGTGCCAGCAAAGGCTCGGACGGATCCTACTACGAGCAGTACTTC. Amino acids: CASKGSDGSYYEQYF.

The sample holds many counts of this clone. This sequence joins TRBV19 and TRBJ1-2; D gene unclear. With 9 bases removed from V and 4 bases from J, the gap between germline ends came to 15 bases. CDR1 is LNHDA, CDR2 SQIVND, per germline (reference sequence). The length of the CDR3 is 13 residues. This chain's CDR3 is CASSLGPPYGYTF. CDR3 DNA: TGTGCCAGCTCGTTGGGCCCGCCCTATGGCTACACCTTC.